The 17 T cell receptor beta chains reported below all come from one sample, sequenced in a study of blood T cell repertoires in COVID-19. Sequenced by immunoSEQ multiplex PCR; TCRdb stores in-frame clones only, minus some. This sample carries about 58,000 clones, more than 70% of them seen once, and the ten largest clones take roughly 23%. Sequencing was carried out using peripheral blood. The receptors stem from a woman aged 45-65 years with active or convalescent COVID-19.

This clone was seen a single time. The gene calls are TRBV15 and TRBJ2-1; 12 bases fit TRBD1. Germline loops: CDR1 LNHNV, CDR2 YYDKDF (reference sequence). This CDR3 has 14 amino acids. V lost 5 bases, J lost 7 bases, and 3 bases stayed unmatched. CDR3 coding DNA: TGTGCCACCAGCCGGGACAGGGGGCCGAATGAGCAGTTCTTC. Protein sequence: CATSRDRGPNEQFF. The whole variable domain, filled in from reference TRBV15 and TRBJ2-1, reads DAMVIQNPRYQVTQFGKPVTLSCSQTLNHNVMYWYQQKSSQAPKLLFHYYDKDFNNEADTPDNFQSRRPNTSFCFLDIRSPGLGDTAMYLCATSRDRGPNEQFFGPGTRLTVL.

CDR3: CATSTRGDQGNTIYF. CDR3 sequence (DNA): TGTGCCACCAGCACCCGGGGGGACCAAGGAAACACCATATATTTT. The chain uses TRBV15 and TRBJ1-3, with a tentative D call TRBD1 (5 bases). Per germline, CDR1 LNHNV and CDR2 YYDKDF (reference sequence). With 4 bases removed from V and 4 bases from J, the gap between germline ends came to 14 bases. The CDR3 covers 15 residues.

The V and J genes are TRBV12-3 or TRBV12-4 and TRBJ1-2; no clear D. V dropped 4 bases and J dropped 8 bases, with 14 bases sitting between them. This CDR3 contains 13 residues. The CDR3, as DNA: TGTGCCAGCAGTTCAGCTCGGGTGACCGGCTACACCTTC. It translates to CASSSARVTGYTF.

This chain joins TRBV4-2 and TRBJ2-5; D not resolved. V gave up 2 bases and J gave up 7 bases, with 20 bases separating them. The CDR3 is 16 residues long. CDR1 and CDR2 from the germline V gene are LGHNA and YNFKEQ. This CDR3 reads CASSQSAASLLTTQYF. The CDR3 nucleotides are TGTGCCAGCAGCCAATCCGCGGCGAGCCTTCTGACGACCCAGTACTTC.

This chain connects TRBV7-9 to TRBJ2-1; D remains ambiguous. Germline V gene lookup returns CDR1 SEHNR and CDR2 FQNEAQ (reference sequence). This CDR3 is built from 15 residues. Trimming removed 0 bases from V and 10 bases from J, with 16 bases in between. CDR3 protein: CASSLAARRYGEQFF. DNA of the CDR3: TGTGCCAGCAGCTTAGCGGCTAGGCGTTACGGGGAGCAGTTCTTC. The full variable domain, rest sourced from reference TRBV7-9 and TRBJ2-1, is DTGVSQNPRHKITKRGQNVTFRCDPISEHNRLYWYRQTLGQGPEFLTYFQNEAQLEKSRLLSDRFSAERPKGSFSTLEIQRTEQGDSAMYLCASSLAARRYGEQFFGPGTRLTVL.

The CDR3 sequence is CASRTNYNYGYTF. As DNA, the CDR3 is TGTGCCAGCAGAACAAATTATAACTATGGCTACACCTTC. The gene calls are TRBV27 and TRBJ1-2, with D unclear. V was trimmed by 6 bases and J by 1 base, leaving 9 bases between them. Germline CDR1 MNHEY, CDR2 SMNVEV (reference sequence). The CDR3 runs 13 residues.

The rearrangement uses TRBV5-8 and TRBJ1-5; no clear D gene. Trimming shortened V by 0 bases and J by 0 bases, and 7 bases separated the two germline ends. The CDR3 spans 15 residues. CDR1 SGHTS and CDR2 YDEGEE come from the germline V gene. The CDR3, as DNA: TGTGCCAGCAGCTTGGGCGTTTATAGCAATCAGCCCCAGCATTTT. It is translated as CASSLGVYSNQPQHF.

This rearrangement joins TRBV19 to TRBJ1-3; TRBD1 matches at 7 bases. The CDR3 totals 13 residues. The trim removed 3 bases at V and 4 bases at J, leaving 0 bases unmatched. The germline CDR1 and CDR2 sequences are LNHDA and SQIVND (reference sequence). This CDR3 is CASSMTGGNTIYF. In nucleotides, the CDR3 is TGTGCCAGTAGTATGACAGGGGGAAACACCATATATTTT.

The rearrangement links TRBV27 to TRBJ2-1; 7 nucleotides agree with TRBD2. The CDR3 is 15 amino acids. Per germline, CDR1 MNHEY and CDR2 SMNVEV (reference sequence). The trim removed 0 bases at V and 3 bases at J, leaving 2 bases unmatched. The DNA for the CDR3 is TGTGCCAGCAGTTTATCGGCTAGCGGCTACAATGAGCAGTTCTTC. Its translation: CASSLSASGYNEQFF.

This chain connects TRBV5-8 to TRBJ1-1, with 7 bases identical to TRBD1. The junction had 9 bases not matched to a gene; V was cut back by 4 bases and J by 6 bases. The CDR3 covers 14 residues. The germline gives CDR1 SGHTS, CDR2 YDEGEE. CDR3 protein: CASSITGTEPEAFF. The CDR3 DNA follows: TGTGCCAGCAGCATAACCGGGACAGAACCTGAAGCTTTCTTT.

This clone occurred a few times. The chain is built from TRBV29-1 and TRBJ1-1; D unclear. V was shortened by 4 bases and J by 0 bases, with 12 bases between the two germline ends. CDR3 length equals 14 residues. In germline, CDR1 is SQVTM, CDR2 ANQGSEA. CDR3 sequence (DNA): TGCAGCGTTGTACCCGGCGGATTGAACACTGAAGCTTTCTTT. This encodes CSVVPGGLNTEAFF.

The J gene is TRBJ2-1, the V gene TRBV11-3, with D hard to call. The germline gives CDR1 SGHNT, CDR2 YENEEA. V dropped 1 base and J dropped 4 bases, with 5 bases sitting between them. There are 13 residues in the CDR3. CDR3 bases: TGTGCCAGCAGCTTAGCCGAGTACAATGAGCAGTTCTTC. Protein product: CASSLAEYNEQFF.

V usage is TRBV19 and J usage is TRBJ2-7; perhaps TRBD2 as D (5 bases). This CDR3 spans 15 amino acids. V was trimmed by 3 bases and J by 0 bases, leaving 12 bases between them. In germline, CDR1 is LNHDA, CDR2 SQIVND (reference sequence). The CDR3 spells CASSILGGFSYEQYF. The CDR3 DNA is TGTGCCAGTAGTATTTTAGGAGGATTCTCCTACGAGCAGTACTTC.

J is TRBJ2-1 and V is TRBV29-1, with 9 bases aligning to TRBD2. V was clipped by 4 bases and J by 9 bases; unmatched bases: 7. Looked up from germline, CDR1 is SQVTM and CDR2 is ANQGSEA. CDR3 length: 13 residues. The CDR3: CSVVPSGIGEQFF. The CDR3 coding sequence is TGCAGCGTTGTTCCTAGCGGGATAGGTGAGCAGTTCTTC.

This sequence joins TRBV7-3 and TRBJ2-7; TRBD1 matches 9 bases. This CDR3 has 14 residues. The V segment lost 5 bases and the J segment 4 bases; nucleotides outside the gene matches: 6. CDR1 and CDR2 from the germline V gene are SGHTA and FQGTGA. CDR3: CASSLGQGKYEQYF. CDR3 nucleotides: TGTGCCAGCAGCCTGGGACAGGGAAAGTACGAGCAGTACTTC.

This rearrangement joins TRBV9 to TRBJ2-1; D is undetermined. Germline V gene sequence: CDR1 SGDLS, CDR2 YYNGEE. This CDR3 contains 15 residues. Between the trimmed V and J ends, which lost 0 bases and 2 bases, there was a span of 9 bases. The CDR3 here is CASSVGSGAYNEQFF. CDR3 DNA sequence: TGTGCCAGCAGCGTAGGATCAGGTGCCTACAATGAGCAGTTCTTC.

The V and J genes are TRBV5-1 and TRBJ2-1; D unclear. Trimming took off 1 base at V and 6 bases at J, with 11 bases between the two ends. The CDR3 runs 14 residues. Germline V gene data show CDR1 as SGHRS and CDR2 as YFSETQ. This CDR3 is CASSLISTINEQFF. The CDR3 DNA reads as TGCGCCAGCAGCTTGATCTCGACAATCAATGAGCAGTTCTTC. Looking up the rest from reference TRBV5-1 and TRBJ2-1 gives the full variable domain: KAGVTQTPRYLIKTRGQQVTLSCSPISGHRSVSWYQQTPGQGLQFLFEYFSETQRNKGNFPGRFSGRQFSNSRSEMNVSTLELGDSALYLCASSLISTINEQFFGPGTRLTVL.